This TCR beta chain originates from a study of cytomegalovirus exposure and HLA in healthy donors. Germline V gives CDR1 SQVTM, CDR2 ANQGSEA. This CDR3 has 12 residues. V was cut by 4 bases and J by 5 bases, with 11 bases left in between. The donors were part of the validation cohort, which consisted of about 130 subjects and was separate from the first cohort of roughly 620 subjects. In the case of this clone: Its antigen remains unidentified.

Produced via immunoSEQ multiplex PCR; TCRdb's table is partial and in-frame only. This table holds approximately 150,000 clones, 86% found once. General study results and limits: Most TCR sequences were uncommon, yet certain public TCRs appeared in many donors. Under in vitro conditions, three CMV-associated chains were confirmed as specific for CMV antigens. Reported performance of the classifier showed diagnosis of cytomegalovirus status with high specificity and sensitivity.

The chain uses TRBV29-1 and TRBJ2-5, with a tentative D call TRBD1 (6 bases). Sequencing was done on a sample of PBMCs. The clonotype originates from a man between 18 and 29 years old in good health and CMV-seropositive. CDR3 residues: CSVAQGRETQYF. The CDR3 coding sequence is TGCAGCGTTGCCCAGGGGCGGGAGACCCAGTACTTC.